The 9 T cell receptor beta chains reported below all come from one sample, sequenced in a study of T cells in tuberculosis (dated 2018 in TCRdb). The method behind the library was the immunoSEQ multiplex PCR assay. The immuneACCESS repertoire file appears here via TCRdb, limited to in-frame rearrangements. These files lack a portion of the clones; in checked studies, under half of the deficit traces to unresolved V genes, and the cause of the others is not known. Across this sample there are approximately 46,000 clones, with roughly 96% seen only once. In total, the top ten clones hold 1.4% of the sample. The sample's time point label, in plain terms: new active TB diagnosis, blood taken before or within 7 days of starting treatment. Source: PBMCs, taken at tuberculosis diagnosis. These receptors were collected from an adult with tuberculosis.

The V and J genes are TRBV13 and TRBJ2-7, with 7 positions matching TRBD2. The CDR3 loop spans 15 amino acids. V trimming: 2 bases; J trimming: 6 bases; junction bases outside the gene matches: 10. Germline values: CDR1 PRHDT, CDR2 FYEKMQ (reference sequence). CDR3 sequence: CASSLSGREWAEQYF. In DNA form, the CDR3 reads TGTGCCAGCAGCTTAAGTGGGCGGGAGTGGGCCGAGCAGTACTTC.

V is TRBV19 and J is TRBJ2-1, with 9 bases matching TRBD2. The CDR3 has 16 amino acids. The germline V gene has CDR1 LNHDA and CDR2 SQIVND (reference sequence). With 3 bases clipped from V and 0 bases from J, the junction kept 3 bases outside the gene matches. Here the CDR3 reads CASSMFSGSSYNEQFF. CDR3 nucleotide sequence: TGTGCCAGTAGTATGTTTAGCGGGAGCTCCTACAATGAGCAGTTCTTC.

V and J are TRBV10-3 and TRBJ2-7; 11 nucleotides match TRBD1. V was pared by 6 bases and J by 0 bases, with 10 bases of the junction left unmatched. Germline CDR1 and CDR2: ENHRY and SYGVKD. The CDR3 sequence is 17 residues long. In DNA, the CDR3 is TGTGCCATCAGGGGCGGACAGGGGGCTACCCCCTCCTACGAGCAGTACTTC. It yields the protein CAIRGGQGATPSYEQYF.

CDR3 amino acids: CASSIRGIGSDTQYF. The CDR3 DNA sequence: TGTGCCAGTAGTATACGGGGAATTGGGTCAGATACGCAGTATTTT. The chain joins TRBV19 to TRBJ2-3, with D perhaps matching TRBD2 (5 bases). V was clipped by 2 bases and J by 4 bases, with 13 bases between them. The germline CDR1 and CDR2 sequences are LNHDA and SQIVND (reference sequence). This CDR3 is built from 15 residues.

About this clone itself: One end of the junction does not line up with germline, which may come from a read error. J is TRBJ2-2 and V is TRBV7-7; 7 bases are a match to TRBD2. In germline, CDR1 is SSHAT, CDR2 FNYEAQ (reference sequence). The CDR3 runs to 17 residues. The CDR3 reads CASSPLESSGGTGELFF. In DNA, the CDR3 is TGTGCTAGCAGCCCATTAGAATCTAGCGGTGGCACCGGGGAGCTGTTTTTT.

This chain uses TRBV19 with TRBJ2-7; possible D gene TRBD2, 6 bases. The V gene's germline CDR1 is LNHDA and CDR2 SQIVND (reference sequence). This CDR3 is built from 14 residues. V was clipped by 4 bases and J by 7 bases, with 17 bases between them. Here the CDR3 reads CASSRDLAVEEQYF. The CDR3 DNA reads TGTGCCAGTAGTAGGGACTTAGCTGTGGAAGAGCAGTACTTC.

CDR3: CASSIDLYDSYGYTF. CDR3 sequence (DNA): TGTGCCAGTAGTATAGATCTATACGACAGCTATGGCTACACCTTC. The V call is TRBV19, the J call TRBJ1-2, with D perhaps TRBD1 (5 bases). The CDR3 has 15 amino acids. Germline lookup yields CDR1 LNHDA and CDR2 SQIVND (reference sequence). V shed 0 bases and J shed 4 bases, with 12 bases lying between them.

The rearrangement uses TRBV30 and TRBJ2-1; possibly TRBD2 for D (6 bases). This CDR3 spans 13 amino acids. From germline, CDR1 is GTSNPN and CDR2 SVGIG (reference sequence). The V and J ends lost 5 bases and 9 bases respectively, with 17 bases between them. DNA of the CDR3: TGTGCCTGGGAGTCCCGGAGGGCCAGTGAGCAGTTCTTC. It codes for CAWESRRASEQFF.

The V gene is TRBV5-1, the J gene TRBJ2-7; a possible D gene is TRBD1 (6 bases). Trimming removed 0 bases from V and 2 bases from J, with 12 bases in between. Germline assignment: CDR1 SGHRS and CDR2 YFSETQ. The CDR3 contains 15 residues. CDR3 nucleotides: TGCGCCAGCAGCTTGGGGACAGACCCTGCCTACGAGCAGTACTTC. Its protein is CASSLGTDPAYEQYF.